This T cell receptor (beta chain) was recovered during a study of cytomegalovirus exposure and HLA in healthy donors. Overall study: For the approximately 420 genotyped donors, 75% to 90% fell within the Caucasian-associated ancestry cluster. Overall study results and limits: Specificity for CMV antigens was confirmed in vitro for a few of the CMV-associated chains. TCR sequences were mostly rare, though some public TCRs occurred in many donors.

With 60 Vbeta and 13 Jbeta primers, the PCR was carried out. The data were produced by immunoSEQ multiplex PCR, yet TCRdb's version contains in-frame clones alone and is incomplete. The sample table sets out about 52,000 clones. Donors likely had unrecorded immune exposures despite being nominally healthy when sampled. For this clone: Its antigen is unidentified.

CDR1 is SGHRS, CDR2 YFSETQ, per germline. V shed 2 bases and J shed 9 bases, with 9 bases lying between them. The CDR3 covers 13 residues. The J gene is TRBJ1-6, the V gene TRBV5-1; tentative D call: TRBD1 (5 bases). The sequence was obtained from a woman aged 55-69 years in good health and CMV-seropositive. The sequenced sample consisted of PBMCs. Here the CDR3 reads CASSLIGASPLHF. CDR3 in DNA: TGCGCCAGCAGCTTAATAGGGGCTTCACCCCTCCACTTT.